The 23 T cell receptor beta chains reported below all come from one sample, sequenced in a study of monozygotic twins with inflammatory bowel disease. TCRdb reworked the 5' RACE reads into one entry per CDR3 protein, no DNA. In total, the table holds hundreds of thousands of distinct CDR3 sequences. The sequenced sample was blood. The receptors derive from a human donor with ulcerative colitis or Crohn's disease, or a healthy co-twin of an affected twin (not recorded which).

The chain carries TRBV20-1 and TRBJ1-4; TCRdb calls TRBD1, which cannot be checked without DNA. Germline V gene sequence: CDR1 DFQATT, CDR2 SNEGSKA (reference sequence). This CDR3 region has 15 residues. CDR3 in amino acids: CSASPLRRANEKLFF.

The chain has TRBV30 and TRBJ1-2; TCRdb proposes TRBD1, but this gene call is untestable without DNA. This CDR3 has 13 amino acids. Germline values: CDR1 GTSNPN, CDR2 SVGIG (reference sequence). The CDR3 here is CARSRDSSYGYTF.

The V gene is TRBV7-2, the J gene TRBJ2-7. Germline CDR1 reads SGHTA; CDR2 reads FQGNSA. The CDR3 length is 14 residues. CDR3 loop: CASSTLNGAYEQYF. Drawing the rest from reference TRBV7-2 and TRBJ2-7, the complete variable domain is GAGVSQSPSNKVTEKGKDVELRCDPISGHTALYWYRQSLGQGLEFLIYFQGNSAPDKSGLPSDRFSAERTGGSVSTLTIQRTQQEDSAVYLCASSTLNGAYEQYFGPGTRLTVT.

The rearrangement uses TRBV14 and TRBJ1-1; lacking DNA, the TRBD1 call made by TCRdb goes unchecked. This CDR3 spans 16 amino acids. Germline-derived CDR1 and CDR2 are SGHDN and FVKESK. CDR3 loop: CASSSIGRGVNTEAFF.

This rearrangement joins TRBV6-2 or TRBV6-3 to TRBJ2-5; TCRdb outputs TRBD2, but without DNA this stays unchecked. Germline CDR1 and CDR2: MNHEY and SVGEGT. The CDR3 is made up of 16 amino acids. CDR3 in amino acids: CASSPGLAGPAETQYF.

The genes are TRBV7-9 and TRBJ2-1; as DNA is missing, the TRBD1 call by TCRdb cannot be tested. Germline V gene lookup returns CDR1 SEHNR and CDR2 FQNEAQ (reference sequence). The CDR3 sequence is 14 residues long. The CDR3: CASSLTVSYNEQFF.

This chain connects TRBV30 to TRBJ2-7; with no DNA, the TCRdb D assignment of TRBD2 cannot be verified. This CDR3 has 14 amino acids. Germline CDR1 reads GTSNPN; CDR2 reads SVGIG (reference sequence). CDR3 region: CAWSGTSGTYEQYF.

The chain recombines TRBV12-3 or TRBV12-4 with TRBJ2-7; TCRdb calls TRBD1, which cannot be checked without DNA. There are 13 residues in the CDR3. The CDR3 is CASSTTGARFQYF.

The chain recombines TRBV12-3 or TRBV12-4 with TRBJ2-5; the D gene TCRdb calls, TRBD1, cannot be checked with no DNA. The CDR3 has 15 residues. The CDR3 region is CASSPWDTRPETQYF.

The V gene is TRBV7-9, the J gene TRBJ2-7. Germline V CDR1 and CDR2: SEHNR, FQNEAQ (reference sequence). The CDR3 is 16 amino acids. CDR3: CASSLVPLSSTYEQYF.

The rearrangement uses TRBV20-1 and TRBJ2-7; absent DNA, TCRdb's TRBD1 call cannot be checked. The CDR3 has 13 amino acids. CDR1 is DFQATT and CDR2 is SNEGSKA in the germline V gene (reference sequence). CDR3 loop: CSARVHRGYEQYF.

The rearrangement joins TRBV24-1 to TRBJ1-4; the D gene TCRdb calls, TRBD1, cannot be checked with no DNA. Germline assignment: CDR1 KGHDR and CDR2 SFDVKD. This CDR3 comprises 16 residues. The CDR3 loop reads CATSDTGGGRNEKLFF.

The CDR3 sequence is CASSYSHKYPSYEQYF. The V gene is TRBV6-2 or TRBV6-3, the J gene TRBJ2-7. CDR1 is MNHEY and CDR2 is SVGEGT in the germline V gene. The CDR3 length is 16 residues.

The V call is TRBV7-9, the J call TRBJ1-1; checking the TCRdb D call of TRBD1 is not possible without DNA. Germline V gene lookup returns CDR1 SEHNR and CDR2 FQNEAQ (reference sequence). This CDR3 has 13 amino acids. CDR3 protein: CASSPTGVGEAFF.

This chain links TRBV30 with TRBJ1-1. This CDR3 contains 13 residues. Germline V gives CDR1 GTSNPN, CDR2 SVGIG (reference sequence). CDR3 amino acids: CAWSVMMDTEAFF.

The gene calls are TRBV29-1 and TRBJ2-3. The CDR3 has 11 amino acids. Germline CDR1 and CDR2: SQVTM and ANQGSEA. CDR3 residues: CSVDFADTQYF.

The CDR3 sequence: CASIQLGRKGSF. The V gene is TRBV12-3 or TRBV12-4, the J gene TRBJ1-2; TCRdb calls TRBD1, which cannot be checked without DNA. This CDR3 comprises 12 residues.

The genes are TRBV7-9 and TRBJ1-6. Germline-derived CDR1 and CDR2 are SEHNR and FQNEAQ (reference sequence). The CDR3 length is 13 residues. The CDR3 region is CASSLVARPSLHF.

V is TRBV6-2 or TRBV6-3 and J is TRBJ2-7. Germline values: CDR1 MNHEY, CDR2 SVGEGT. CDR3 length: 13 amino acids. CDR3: CASHTAYSYEQYF.

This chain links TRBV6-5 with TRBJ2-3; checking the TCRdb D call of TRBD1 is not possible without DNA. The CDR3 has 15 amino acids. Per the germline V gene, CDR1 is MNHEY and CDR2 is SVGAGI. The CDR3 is CASSFTGFGTDTQYF.

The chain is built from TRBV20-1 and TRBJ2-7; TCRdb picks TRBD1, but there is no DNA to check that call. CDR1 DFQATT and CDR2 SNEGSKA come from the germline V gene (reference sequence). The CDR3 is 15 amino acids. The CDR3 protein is CSARDLTGGPYEQYF.

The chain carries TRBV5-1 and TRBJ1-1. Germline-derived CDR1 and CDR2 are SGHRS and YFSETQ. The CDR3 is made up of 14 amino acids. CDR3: CASSLKNSAEGAFF.

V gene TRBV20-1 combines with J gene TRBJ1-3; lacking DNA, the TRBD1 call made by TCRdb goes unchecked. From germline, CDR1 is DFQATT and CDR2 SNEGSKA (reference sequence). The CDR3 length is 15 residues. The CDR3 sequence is CSAPNRDSSGNTIYF.